This TCR beta chain was recorded in a study of cytomegalovirus exposure and HLA in healthy donors. Study conclusions and caveats: Later work associated roughly 17,000 TCR beta sequences with HLA alleles at 0.05 false discovery rate. TCR beta chains numbering 164 were designated cytomegalovirus-associated. Follow-up analysis seemed to connect common viral pathogens with several of the most significant clusters identified.

About this clone: Its antigen remains unidentified.

Amplification used 60 Vbeta primers and 13 Jbeta primers. Sequenced by immunoSEQ multiplex PCR; TCRdb stores in-frame clones only, minus some. The data include around 140,000 clones; the top ten clones carry 1.5% to 2%. The ends lost 4 bases at V and 6 bases at J; junction bases unmatched: 8. The CDR3 is 14 residues long. The germline V gene encodes CDR1 SNHLY and CDR2 FYNNEI. Sequencing used PBMCs. This clonotype was sampled from a middle-aged woman in good health and CMV-seropositive. The chain employs TRBV2 and TRBJ1-1; 7 bases agree with TRBD1. The CDR3 DNA follows: TGTGCCAGCAGTGTAGGGACAGCGAGTTCTGAAGCTTTCTTT. Its translation is CASSVGTASSEAFF.